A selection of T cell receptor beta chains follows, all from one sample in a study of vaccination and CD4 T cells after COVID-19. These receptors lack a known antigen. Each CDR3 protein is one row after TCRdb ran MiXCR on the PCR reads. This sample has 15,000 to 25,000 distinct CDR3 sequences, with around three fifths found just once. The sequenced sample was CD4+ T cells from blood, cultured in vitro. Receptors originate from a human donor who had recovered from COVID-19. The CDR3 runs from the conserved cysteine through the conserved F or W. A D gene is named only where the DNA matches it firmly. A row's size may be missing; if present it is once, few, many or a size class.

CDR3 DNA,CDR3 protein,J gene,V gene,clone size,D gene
TGTGCCAGCAGCGTAGGAAGACTAGCGGGAGGGGGTGAAGAGACCCAGTACTTC,CASSVGRLAGGGEETQYF,TRBJ2-5,TRBV9,-,TRBD2
TGCAGCCCTCGCATGTCGGGCACGGAGACCCAGTACTTC,CSPRMSGTETQYF,TRBJ2-5,TRBV29-1,-,-
TGCGCCAGCAGTGAGTCGACTCGGGGCGTCTATGGCTACACCTTC,CASSESTRGVYGYTF,TRBJ1-2,TRBV10-2,-,-
TGCAGTGCTCCCCACGTCTTGAAAAGGGATGAGCAGTTCTTC,CSAPHVLKRDEQFF,TRBJ2-1,TRBV20-1,-,-
TGCAGTGCTAGAGTAAAGGGTCAGTACCTGCCAAACACTGAAGCTTTCTTT,CSARVKGQYLPNTEAFF,TRBJ1-1,TRBV20-1,-,-
TGTGCCAGCAGCCCCGGGACTTCCTCCTACGAGCAGTACTTC,CASSPGTSSYEQYF,TRBJ2-7,TRBV7-2,-,-
TGTGCCAGTAGTCTCAGGACAGGCACAGATACGCAGTATTTT,CASSLRTGTDTQYF,TRBJ2-3,TRBV19,-,-
TGTGCCAGCAGCTCGCCGACAGGGGGCAATCAGCCCCAGCATTTT,CASSSPTGGNQPQHF,TRBJ1-5,TRBV7-2,-,TRBD1
TGTGCCAGCAGCTTAGGTGTCGGGACGGGAGCTTTCTTT,CASSLGVGTGAFF,TRBJ1-1,TRBV11-3,-,-
TGTGCCAGCAGCCTAGGGGGACTGACTGGAAACACCATATATTTT,CASSLGGLTGNTIYF,TRBJ1-3,TRBV7-8,once,-
TGTGCCAGCAGCCCAAAACTCAGACTAGCGGGAGCCTCAAGGGAGCAGTACTTC,CASSPKLRLAGASREQYF,TRBJ2-7,TRBV11-2,-,TRBD2
TGTGCCAGCAGTTTATCTTCCTCGGGGAGAAATAGCAATCAGCCCCAGCATTTT,CASSLSSSGRNSNQPQHF,TRBJ1-5,TRBV27,-,-
TGCGCCAGCAGTCCCCCTCTACTAGCGGGAGTTCACAATGAGCAGTTCTTC,CASSPPLLAGVHNEQFF,TRBJ2-1,TRBV10-1,once,TRBD2
TGTGCCAGCAGCTCAATTGGGAGGCCTCCTGACACTGAAGCTTTCTTT,CASSSIGRPPDTEAFF,TRBJ1-1,TRBV7-9,-,-
TGTGCCAGCAGCCAAGGGACAGGGAGGGCCCAGTACTTC,CASSQGTGRAQYF,TRBJ2-5,TRBV14,-,-
TGTGCCAGCAGTGTCCCCCACACCGGGGAGCTGTTTTTT,CASSVPHTGELFF,TRBJ2-2,TRBV6-1,-,-
TGTGCCAGCAGCCTATCCGCGGATCGGAACCCGACCGGGGAGCTGTTTTTT,CASSLSADRNPTGELFF,TRBJ2-2,TRBV11-3,-,-
TGTGCCAGCAGCGCCGGAGGGACGGAGACCCAGTACTTC,CASSAGGTETQYF,TRBJ2-5,TRBV7-6,-,-
TGTGCCAGCACCCCGCGGGAGGCCTCCTACTACGAGCAGTACTTC,CASTPREASYYEQYF,TRBJ2-7,TRBV2,-,TRBD2
TGTGCCACCAGTAGGAGCCGGGGCGGGGAGCTGTTTTTT,CATSRSRGGELFF,TRBJ2-2,TRBV24-1,-,-
TGCAGTGCTAGCGAATACCGGGACAGGGGGTGGACCTTC,CSASEYRDRGWTF,TRBJ1-2,TRBV20-1,-,TRBD1
TGTGCCAGCGGGCAGGGACGCACAGATACGCAGTATTTT,CASGQGRTDTQYF,TRBJ2-3,TRBV7-9,-,-
TGTGCCAGCAGCTCCTACAGGGGGCAGGGGTCAGATACGCAGTATTTT,CASSSYRGQGSDTQYF,TRBJ2-3,TRBV7-2,-,TRBD1
TGTGCCAGTAGTATTGGGGATGGCTACGAGCAGTACTTC,CASSIGDGYEQYF,TRBJ2-7,TRBV19,once,-
TGTGCCAGCAGCCCCGAAATTAGGTTGCAGCGGGACACCTTGGGGCCCCAGCATTTT,CASSPEIRLQRDTLGPQHF,TRBJ1-5,TRBV12-3/TRBV12-4,-,-
TGTGCCAGCAGCTTAAGTATAGGACTCCATCAGTTCTTC,CASSLSIGLHQFF,TRBJ2-1,TRBV7-2,-,-
TGCAGTGCTAGCCTCCGCCGGACAGGGGCTAATGAAAAACTGTTTTTT,CSASLRRTGANEKLFF,TRBJ1-4,TRBV20-1,-,TRBD1
TGTGCCAGCACCGAAACAGGGGAAATGAACACTGAAGCTTTCTTT,CASTETGEMNTEAFF,TRBJ1-1,TRBV7-9,-,TRBD1
TGCAGTGCTAGCACCCGCAGGGGGGCTACTGAAGCTTTCTTT,CSASTRRGATEAFF,TRBJ1-1,TRBV20-1,-,TRBD1
TGCAGTGTCGCGACAGGGGCAAATGAAAAACTGTTTTTT,CSVATGANEKLFF,TRBJ1-4,TRBV20-1,-,TRBD1
TGTGCCTGGACTGGTAGGACGGGGAACACTGAAGCTTTCTTT,CAWTGRTGNTEAFF,TRBJ1-1,TRBV30,-,-
TGTGCCAGCAGCGCTCTAGCGGGAGATTCCTACAATGAGCAGTTCTTC,CASSALAGDSYNEQFF,TRBJ2-1,TRBV7-3,-,TRBD2
TGTGCCAGTAGTGGTTCGGACGTCGGGTTATACGAGCAGTACTTC,CASSGSDVGLYEQYF,TRBJ2-7,TRBV19,-,-